Shown below are 9 T cell receptor beta chains from a single sample sequenced in a study of blood T cell repertoires in COVID-19. Only in-frame clones appear in the TCRdb table, and some are missing; sequencing was by immunoSEQ multiplex PCR. Found here are 200,000 to 300,000 clones, roughly 85% of them singletons; the top ten hold about 8.2%. Sample: PBMCs or T cells enriched from blood (not recorded which). All receptors come from a woman in her 50s with acute COVID-19.

The gene calls are TRBV4-1 and TRBJ1-2; 7 bases are shared with TRBD1. Trimming took 4 bases from V and 4 from J; bases not matched to a gene: 6. CDR3 size: 14 residues. The V gene's germline CDR1 is MGHRA and CDR2 YSYEKL. CDR3 region: CASSLPTGSYGYTF. CDR3 bases: TGCGCCAGCAGCCTTCCGACAGGGTCCTATGGCTACACCTTC.

This chain uses TRBV9 with TRBJ2-1; maybe TRBD2 (5 bases). V gave up 4 bases and J gave up 1 base, with 12 bases separating them. This CDR3 is built from 15 residues. Germline CDR1 reads SGDLS; CDR2 reads YYNGEE. CDR3 nucleotides: TGTGCCAGCAGCCCGCAGACGGGATCCTACAATGAGCAGTTCTTC. This translates into CASSPQTGSYNEQFF.

The chain employs TRBV6-2 or TRBV6-3 and TRBJ1-1; 9 bases are a match to TRBD1. With 5 bases clipped from V and 4 bases from J, the junction kept 8 bases outside the gene matches. Germline CDR1 and CDR2: MNHEY and SVGEGT. The CDR3 is 15 residues long. CDR3: CASSTGQGYGTEAFF. The CDR3 DNA reads as TGTGCCAGCAGTACGGGACAGGGCTACGGCACTGAAGCTTTCTTT.

In DNA, the CDR3 is TGTGCCAGCAGTGAAGGAGGTAATGAGCAGTTCTTC. This gives the protein CASSEGGNEQFF. This rearrangement joins TRBV2 to TRBJ2-1; no reliable D call. Germline V gene data show CDR1 as SNHLY and CDR2 as FYNNEI. The V and J ends lost 1 base and 7 bases respectively, with 5 bases between them. The CDR3 covers 12 residues.

The chain joins TRBV15 to TRBJ1-5; D is uncertain. The ends were cut back, 5 bases at V and 2 bases at J, with 13 bases in the middle. The V gene's germline CDR1 is LNHNV and CDR2 YYDKDF (reference sequence). This CDR3 comprises 15 residues. CDR3 protein: CATSEVPGGNQPQHF. In DNA form, the CDR3 reads TGTGCCACCAGCGAAGTCCCTGGAGGCAATCAGCCCCAGCATTTT.

The V and J genes are TRBV12-3 or TRBV12-4 and TRBJ1-1; D may be TRBD1 (6 bases). With 6 bases removed from V and 8 bases from J, the gap between germline ends came to 13 bases. The length of the CDR3 is 12 residues. The CDR3 sequence: CASSWTVLEAFF. The CDR3 nucleotides read TGTGCCAGCAGCTGGACAGTGTTAGAAGCTTTCTTT.

The chain recombines TRBV19 with TRBJ2-3; no reliable D call. Per germline, CDR1 LNHDA and CDR2 SQIVND (reference sequence). V lost 1 base to trimming and J lost 6 bases, with 14 bases between them. The CDR3 is made up of 15 amino acids. The CDR3 reads CASSIVGLIKDTQYF. CDR3 sequence (DNA): TGTGCCAGTAGTATAGTCGGGTTGATTAAGGATACGCAGTATTTT.

The chain joins TRBV18 to TRBJ1-1; 8 bases map to TRBD1. Germline CDR1 KGHSH, CDR2 LQKENI. CDR3 length: 16 amino acids. The V gene end was trimmed by 3 bases and the J gene end by 0 bases; junction bases not matched to a gene: 6. CDR3 residues: CASSPRQGTMNTEAFF. The DNA for the CDR3 is TGTGCCAGCTCACCCAGACAGGGGACTATGAACACTGAAGCTTTCTTT.

This clone was observed once. The rearrangement joins TRBV3-1 (or the pseudogene TRBV3-2) to TRBJ1-2, with TRBD1 matching 10 bases. The CDR3 spans 15 residues. Trimming at V came to 3 bases and at J to 3 bases, leaving 4 bases not matched to a gene. Germline V gene lookup returns CDR1 LGHDT and CDR2 YNNKEL (reference sequence). The CDR3 sequence: CASSQKTGGHYGYTF. In nucleotides, the CDR3 is TGTGCCAGCAGCCAGAAGACAGGGGGCCACTATGGCTACACCTTC.